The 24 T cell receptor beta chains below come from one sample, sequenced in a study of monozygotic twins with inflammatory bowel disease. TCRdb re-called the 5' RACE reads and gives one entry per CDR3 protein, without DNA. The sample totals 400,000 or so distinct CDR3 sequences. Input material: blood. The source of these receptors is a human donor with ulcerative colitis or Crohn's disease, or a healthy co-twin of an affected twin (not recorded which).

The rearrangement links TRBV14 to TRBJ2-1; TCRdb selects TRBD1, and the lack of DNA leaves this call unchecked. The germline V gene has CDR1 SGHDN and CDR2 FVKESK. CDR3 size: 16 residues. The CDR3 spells CASSQAIPGGHNEQFF.

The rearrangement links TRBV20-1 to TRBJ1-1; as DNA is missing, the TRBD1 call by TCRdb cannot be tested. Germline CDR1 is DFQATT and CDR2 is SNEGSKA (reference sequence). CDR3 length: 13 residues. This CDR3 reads CSASGGLNTEAFF.

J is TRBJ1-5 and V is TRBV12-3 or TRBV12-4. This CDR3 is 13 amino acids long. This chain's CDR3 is CASSISRLQPQHF.

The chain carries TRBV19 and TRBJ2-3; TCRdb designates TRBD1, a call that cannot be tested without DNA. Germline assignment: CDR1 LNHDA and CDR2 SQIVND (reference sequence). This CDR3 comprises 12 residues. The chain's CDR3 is CASSMGPERQYF.

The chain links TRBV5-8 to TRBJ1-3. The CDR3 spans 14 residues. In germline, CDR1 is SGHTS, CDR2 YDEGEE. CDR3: CASSIGTSGNTIYF.

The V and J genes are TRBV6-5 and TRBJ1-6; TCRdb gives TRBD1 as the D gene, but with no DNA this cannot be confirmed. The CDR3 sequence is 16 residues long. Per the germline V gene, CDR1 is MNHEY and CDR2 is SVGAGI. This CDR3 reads CASSYGRDRFNSPLHF.

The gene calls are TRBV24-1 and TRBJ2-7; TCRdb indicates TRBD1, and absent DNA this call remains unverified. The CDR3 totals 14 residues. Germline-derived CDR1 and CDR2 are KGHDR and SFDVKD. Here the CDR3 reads CATSDSRVSYEQYF.

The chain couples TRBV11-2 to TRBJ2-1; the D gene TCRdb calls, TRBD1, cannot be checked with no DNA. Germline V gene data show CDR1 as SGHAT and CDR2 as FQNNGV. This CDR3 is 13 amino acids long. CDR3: CASSYDRGDEQFF.

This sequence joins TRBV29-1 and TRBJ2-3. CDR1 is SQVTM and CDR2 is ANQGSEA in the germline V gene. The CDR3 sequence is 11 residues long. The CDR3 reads CSVEAPDTQYF.

The CDR3 loop reads CASSQDEAGGTGELFF. V is TRBV14 and J is TRBJ2-2; TCRdb outputs TRBD1, but without DNA this stays unchecked. CDR1 and CDR2 from the germline V gene are SGHDN and FVKESK. The CDR3 sequence is 16 residues long.

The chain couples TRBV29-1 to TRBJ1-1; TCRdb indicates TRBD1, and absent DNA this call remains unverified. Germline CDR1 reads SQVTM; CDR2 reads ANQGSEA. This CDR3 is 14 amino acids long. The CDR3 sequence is CSVVRVVLDTEAFF.

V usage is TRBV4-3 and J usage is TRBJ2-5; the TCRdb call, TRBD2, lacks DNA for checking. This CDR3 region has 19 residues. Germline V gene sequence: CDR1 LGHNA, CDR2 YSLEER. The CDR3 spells CASSQETGTSGRAGETQYF.

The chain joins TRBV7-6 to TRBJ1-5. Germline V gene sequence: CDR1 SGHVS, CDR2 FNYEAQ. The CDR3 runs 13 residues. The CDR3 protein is CASSSGYNQPQHF.

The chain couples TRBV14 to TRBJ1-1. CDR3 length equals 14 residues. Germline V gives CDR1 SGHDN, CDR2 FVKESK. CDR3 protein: CASSQRAMNTEAFF.

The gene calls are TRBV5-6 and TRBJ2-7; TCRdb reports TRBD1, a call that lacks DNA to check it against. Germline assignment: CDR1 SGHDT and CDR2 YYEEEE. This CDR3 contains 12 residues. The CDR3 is CASTLDGIEQYF. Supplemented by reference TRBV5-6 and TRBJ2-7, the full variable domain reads DAGVTQSPTHLIKTRGQQVTLRCSPKSGHDTVSWYQQALGQGPQFIFQYYEEEERQRGNFPDRFSGHQFPNYSSELNVNALLLGDSALYLCASTLDGIEQYFGPGTRLTVT.

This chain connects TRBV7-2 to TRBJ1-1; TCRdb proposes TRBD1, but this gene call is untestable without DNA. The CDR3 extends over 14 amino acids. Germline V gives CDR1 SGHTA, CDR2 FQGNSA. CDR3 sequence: CASSQWGVNTEAFF.

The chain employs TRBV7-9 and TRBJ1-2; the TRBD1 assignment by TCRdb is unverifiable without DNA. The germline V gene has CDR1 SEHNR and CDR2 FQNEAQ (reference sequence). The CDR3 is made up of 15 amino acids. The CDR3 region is CASSLERGYAGGYTF.

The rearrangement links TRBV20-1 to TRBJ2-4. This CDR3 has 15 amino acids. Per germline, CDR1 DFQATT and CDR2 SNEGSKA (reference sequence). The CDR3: CSARDPRGGKNIQYF.

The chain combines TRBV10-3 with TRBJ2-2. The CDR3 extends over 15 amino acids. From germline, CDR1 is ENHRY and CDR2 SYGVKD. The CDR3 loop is CAISEGTVNTGELFF.

CDR3 protein: CASSLRGSATGELFF. The rearrangement joins TRBV7-9 to TRBJ2-2; TCRdb's D gene call, TRBD1, goes unchecked for lack of DNA. Per the germline V gene, CDR1 is SEHNR and CDR2 is FQNEAQ (reference sequence). The CDR3 contains 15 residues.

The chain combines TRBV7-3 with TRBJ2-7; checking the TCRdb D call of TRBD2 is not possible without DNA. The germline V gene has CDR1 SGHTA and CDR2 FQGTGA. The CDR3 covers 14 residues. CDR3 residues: CASSLAGGNDEQYF.

The chain's CDR3 is CASSPLAGEEAFF. The chain combines TRBV18 with TRBJ1-1. Germline CDR1 KGHSH, CDR2 LQKENI. CDR3 size: 13 residues.

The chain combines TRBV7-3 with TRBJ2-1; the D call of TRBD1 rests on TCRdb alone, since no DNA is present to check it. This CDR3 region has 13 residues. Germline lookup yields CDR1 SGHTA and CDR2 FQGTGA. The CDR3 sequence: CASSSTGVGEQFF.

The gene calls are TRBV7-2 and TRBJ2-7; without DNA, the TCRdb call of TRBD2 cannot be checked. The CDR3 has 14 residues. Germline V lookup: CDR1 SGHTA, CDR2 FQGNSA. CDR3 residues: CASTETGPTYEQYF.